These T cell receptor beta chains were read from a single sample in a study of spatial heterogeneity in lung cancer. TCRdb reprocessed the 5' RACE reads with MiXCR, giving one entry per CDR3 protein. This table has fewer than 30,000 distinct CDR3 sequences, about 6.6% appearing once. The specimen comprised lung tumor tissue, sampled at surgery. These receptors all come from a male donor with early-stage non-small cell lung cancer. Both conserved end residues are part of each CDR3. D genes are given only for firm matches. Expanded clones get a size class; other rows say once, few or many, or leave the size out.

v_gene	j_gene	d_gene	abundance	CDR3nt	CDR3aa
TRBV2	TRBJ2-1	TRBD2	many	TGTGCCAGCACCTCTAGCGGGGGCGAGGCTGAGCAGTTCTTC	CASTSSGGEAEQFF
TRBV6-5	TRBJ2-7	.	many	TGTGCCAGCAGTTTTAGGGGTTCCTACGAGCAGTACTTC	CASSFRGSYEQYF
TRBV7-2	TRBJ1-2	.	many	TGTGCCAGCAGCTTATCGGGGAATTACTATGGCTACACCTTC	CASSLSGNYYGYTF
TRBV7-2	TRBJ2-5	TRBD2	.	TGTGCCAGCAGCTTAGTTCGGGGGGGCCAAGAGACCCAGTACTTC	CASSLVRGGQETQYF
TRBV13	TRBJ2-7	.	many	TGTGCCAGCAGCCAGACAAGGGACGGCTCCTACGAGCAGTACTTC	CASSQTRDGSYEQYF
TRBV29-1	TRBJ1-1	.	many	TGCAGCGTTGCGCAGCCTTTTCCTATGAACACTGAAGCTTTCTTT	CSVAQPFPMNTEAFF
TRBV7-2	TRBJ2-3	.	many	TGTGCCAGCAGCGATAGCACAGATACGCAGTATTTT	CASSDSTDTQYF
TRBV27	TRBJ2-7	.	many	TGTGCCAGCAGAGGGACACGTTTCTCCTACGAGCAGTACTTC	CASRGTRFSYEQYF
TRBV7-2	TRBJ2-4	.	many	TGTGCCAGCACCCTACGCGGGGACAAAAACATTCAGTACTTC	CASTLRGDKNIQYF
TRBV7-2	TRBJ2-5	.	many	TGTGCCAGCAGCTTAGTACAAGAGACCCAGTACTTC	CASSLVQETQYF